This T cell receptor (beta chain) was recorded in a study of T cells expressing NK-cell markers. General observations from the study: HCMV specificity of expanded NKG2C+ T cell clones remained unclear. The study found dominant NKG2C+ clonotypes at roughly 1.0-7.5% of CD8+ T cells in about 6 donors. In a few donors, these clonotypes also led the CD3+CD56-NKG2C+ fraction.

With regard to this clonotype: What it binds is unknown.

Germline-derived CDR1 and CDR2 are MNHEY and SMNVEV (reference sequence). This CDR3 spans 15 amino acids. UMI-tagged 5'RACE template switching yielded the TCR beta cDNA. TCRdb re-called the 5' RACE reads and shows each CDR3 protein once, DNA omitted. The sample totals over 100,000 distinct CDR3 sequences. This TCR derives from a woman aged 18-70 years in good health. Sequencing was performed on blood T cells: a sorted CD56 or NKG2C T cell subset, CD4+ or CD8+ T cells, or bulk PBMC T cells (not recorded which). V and J are TRBV27 and TRBJ1-4; the TCRdb call, TRBD1, lacks DNA for checking. CDR3: CASSSLQGVEEKLFF.